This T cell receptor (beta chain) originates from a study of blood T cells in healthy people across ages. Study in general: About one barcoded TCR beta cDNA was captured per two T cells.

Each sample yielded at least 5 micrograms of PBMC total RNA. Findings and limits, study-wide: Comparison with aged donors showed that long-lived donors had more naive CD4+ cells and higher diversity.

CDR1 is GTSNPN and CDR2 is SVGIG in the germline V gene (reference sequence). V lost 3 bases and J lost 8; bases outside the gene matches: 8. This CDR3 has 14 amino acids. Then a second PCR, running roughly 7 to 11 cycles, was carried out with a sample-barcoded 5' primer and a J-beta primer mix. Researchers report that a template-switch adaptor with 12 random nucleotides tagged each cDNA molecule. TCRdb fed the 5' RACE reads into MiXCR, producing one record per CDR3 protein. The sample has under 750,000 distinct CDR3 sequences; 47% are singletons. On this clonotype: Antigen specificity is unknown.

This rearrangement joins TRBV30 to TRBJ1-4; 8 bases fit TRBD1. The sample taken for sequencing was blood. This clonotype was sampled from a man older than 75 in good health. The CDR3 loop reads CAWSLKDRVEKLFF. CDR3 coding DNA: TGTGCCTGGAGCTTAAAGGACAGGGTAGAAAAACTGTTTTTT.